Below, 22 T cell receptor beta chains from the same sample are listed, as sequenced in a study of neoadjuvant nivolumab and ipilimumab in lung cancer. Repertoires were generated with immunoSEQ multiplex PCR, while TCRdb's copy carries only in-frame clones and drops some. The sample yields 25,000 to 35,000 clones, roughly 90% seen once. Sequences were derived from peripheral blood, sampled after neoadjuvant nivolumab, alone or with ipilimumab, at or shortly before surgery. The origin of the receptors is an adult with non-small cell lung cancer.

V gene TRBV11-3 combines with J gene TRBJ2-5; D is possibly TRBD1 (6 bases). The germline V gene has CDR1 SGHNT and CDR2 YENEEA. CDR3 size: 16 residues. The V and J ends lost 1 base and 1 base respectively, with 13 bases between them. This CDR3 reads CASSLGSGALQETQYF. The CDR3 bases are TGTGCCAGCAGCTTAGGGTCAGGGGCGCTCCAAGAGACCCAGTACTTC.

DNA of the CDR3: TGCGCCAGCAGCGTGGCTAGCGGGGACGCAGATACGCAGTATTTT. It translates to CASSVASGDADTQYF. The genes are TRBV5-1 and TRBJ2-3; 9 bases match TRBD2. Trimming took 4 bases from V and 4 from J; bases not matched to a gene: 7. CDR1 is SGHRS and CDR2 is YFSETQ in the germline V gene. This CDR3 spans 15 amino acids.

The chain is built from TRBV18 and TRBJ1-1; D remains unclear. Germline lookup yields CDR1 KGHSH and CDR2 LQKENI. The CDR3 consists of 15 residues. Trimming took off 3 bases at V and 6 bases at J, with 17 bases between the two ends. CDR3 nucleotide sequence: TGTGCCAGCTCACCCCTAAATGAGTGGGGAGCTGAAGCTTTCTTT. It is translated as CASSPLNEWGAEAFF.

This CDR3 is CASGSGTAINEQFF. The CDR3 region has the DNA TGTGCCAGCGGTTCCGGGACAGCAATCAATGAGCAGTTCTTC. This rearrangement joins TRBV27 to TRBJ2-1; 7 nucleotides agree with TRBD1. The CDR3 totals 14 residues. V was pared by 8 bases and J by 6 bases, with 10 bases of the junction left unmatched. Germline V gene lookup returns CDR1 MNHEY and CDR2 SMNVEV (reference sequence).

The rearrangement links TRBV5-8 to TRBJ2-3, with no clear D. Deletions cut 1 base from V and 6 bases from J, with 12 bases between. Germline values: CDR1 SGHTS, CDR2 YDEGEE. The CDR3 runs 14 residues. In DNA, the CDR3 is TGTGCCAGCAGCTTGACAAAATTCCTCGATACGCAGTATTTT. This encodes CASSLTKFLDTQYF.

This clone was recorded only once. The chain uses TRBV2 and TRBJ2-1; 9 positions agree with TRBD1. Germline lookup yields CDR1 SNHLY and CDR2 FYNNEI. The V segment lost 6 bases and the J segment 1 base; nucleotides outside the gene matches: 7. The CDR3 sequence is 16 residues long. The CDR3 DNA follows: TGTGCCAGCAGCCTGTACGGGACAGGGTCCTACAATGAGCAGTTCTTC. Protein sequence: CASSLYGTGSYNEQFF.

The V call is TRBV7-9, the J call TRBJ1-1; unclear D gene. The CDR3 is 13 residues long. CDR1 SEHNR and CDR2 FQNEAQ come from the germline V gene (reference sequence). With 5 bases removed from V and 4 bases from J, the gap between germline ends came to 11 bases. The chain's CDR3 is CASSRERGTEAFF. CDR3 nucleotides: TGTGCCAGCAGCCGGGAGCGGGGCACTGAAGCTTTCTTT.

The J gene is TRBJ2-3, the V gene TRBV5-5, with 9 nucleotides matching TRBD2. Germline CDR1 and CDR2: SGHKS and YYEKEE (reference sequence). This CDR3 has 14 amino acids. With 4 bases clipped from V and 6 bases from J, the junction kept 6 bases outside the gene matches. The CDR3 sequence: CASSPRTSVDTQYF. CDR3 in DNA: TGTGCCAGCAGCCCGAGGACTAGCGTGGATACGCAGTATTTT.

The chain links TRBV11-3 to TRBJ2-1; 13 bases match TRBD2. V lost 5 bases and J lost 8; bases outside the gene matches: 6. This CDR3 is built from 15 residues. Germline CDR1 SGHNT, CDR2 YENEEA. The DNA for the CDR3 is TGTGCCAGCAGCCCCGGGACTAGCGGGACGTATGAGCAGTTCTTC. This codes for CASSPGTSGTYEQFF.

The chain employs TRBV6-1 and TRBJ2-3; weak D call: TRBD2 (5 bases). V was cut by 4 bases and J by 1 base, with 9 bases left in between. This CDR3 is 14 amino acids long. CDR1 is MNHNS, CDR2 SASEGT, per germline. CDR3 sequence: CASSAPGGTDTQYF. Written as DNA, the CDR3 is TGTGCCAGCAGTGCTCCCGGGGGCACAGATACGCAGTATTTT.

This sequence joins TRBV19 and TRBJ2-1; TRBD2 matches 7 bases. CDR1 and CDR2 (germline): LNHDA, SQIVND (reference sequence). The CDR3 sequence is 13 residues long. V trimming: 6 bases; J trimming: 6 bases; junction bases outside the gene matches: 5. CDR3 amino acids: CASSGRLGNEQFF. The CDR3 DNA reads TGTGCCAGTAGCGGGAGGTTAGGCAATGAGCAGTTCTTC.

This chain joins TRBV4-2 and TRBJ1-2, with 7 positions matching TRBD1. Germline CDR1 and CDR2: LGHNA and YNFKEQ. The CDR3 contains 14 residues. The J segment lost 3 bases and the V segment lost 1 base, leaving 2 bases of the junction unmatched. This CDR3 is CASSQVGQDYGYTF. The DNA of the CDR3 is TGTGCCAGCAGCCAAGTTGGACAGGACTATGGCTACACCTTC.

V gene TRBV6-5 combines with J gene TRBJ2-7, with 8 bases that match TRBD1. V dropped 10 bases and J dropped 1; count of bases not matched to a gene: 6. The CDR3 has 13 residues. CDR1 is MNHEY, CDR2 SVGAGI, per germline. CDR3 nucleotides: TGTGCCATCCGGGACAGGTTTTCCTACGAGCAGTACTTC. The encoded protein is CAIRDRFSYEQYF.

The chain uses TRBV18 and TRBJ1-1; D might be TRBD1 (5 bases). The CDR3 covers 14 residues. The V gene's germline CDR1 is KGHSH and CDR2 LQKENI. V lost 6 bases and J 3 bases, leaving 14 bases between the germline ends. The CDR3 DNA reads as TGTGCCAGCTCGCCCGGGGGTGAATACACTGAAGCTTTCTTT. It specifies CASSPGGEYTEAFF.

CDR3 residues: CSASDRNNQPQHF. Here the CDR3 DNA reads TGCAGCGCCTCGGACAGAAATAATCAGCCCCAGCATTTT. The chain joins TRBV29-1 to TRBJ1-5, with D possibly being TRBD1 (6 bases). This CDR3 contains 13 residues. V shed 7 bases and J shed 4 bases, with 14 bases lying between them. Germline values: CDR1 SQVTM, CDR2 ANQGSEA.

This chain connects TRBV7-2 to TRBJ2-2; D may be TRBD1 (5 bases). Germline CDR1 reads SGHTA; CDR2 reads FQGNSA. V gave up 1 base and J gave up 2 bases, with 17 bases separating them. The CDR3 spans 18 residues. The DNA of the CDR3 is TGTGCCAGCAGCTTAGTTCGTCCGACAGAGATAAACACCGGGGAGCTGTTTTTT. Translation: CASSLVRPTEINTGELFF.

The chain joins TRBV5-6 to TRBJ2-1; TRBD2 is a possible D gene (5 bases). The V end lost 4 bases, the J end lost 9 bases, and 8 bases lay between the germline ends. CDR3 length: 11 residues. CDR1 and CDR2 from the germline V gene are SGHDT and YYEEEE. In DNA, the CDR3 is TGTGCCAGCAGCCGCGGGCGTGAGCAGTTCTTC. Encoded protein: CASSRGREQFF.

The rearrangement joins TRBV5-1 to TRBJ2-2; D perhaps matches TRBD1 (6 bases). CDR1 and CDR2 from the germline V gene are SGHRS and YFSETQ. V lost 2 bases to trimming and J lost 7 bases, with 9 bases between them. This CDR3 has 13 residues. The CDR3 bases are TGCGCCAGCAGCTTCCACAGGGACGGGGAGCTGTTTTTT. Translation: CASSFHRDGELFF.

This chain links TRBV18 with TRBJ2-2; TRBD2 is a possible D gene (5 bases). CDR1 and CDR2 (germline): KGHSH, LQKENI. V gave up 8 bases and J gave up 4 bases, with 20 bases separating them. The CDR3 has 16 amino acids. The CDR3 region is CASTTLPAGGTGELFF. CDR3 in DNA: TGTGCCAGCACAACCCTCCCCGCGGGTGGCACCGGGGAGCTGTTTTTT.

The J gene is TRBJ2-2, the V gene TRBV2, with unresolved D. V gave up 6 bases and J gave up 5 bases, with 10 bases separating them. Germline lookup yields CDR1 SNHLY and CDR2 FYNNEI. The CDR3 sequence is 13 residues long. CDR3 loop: CASRVARTGELFF. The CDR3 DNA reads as TGTGCCAGCAGGGTAGCTCGGACCGGGGAGCTGTTTTTT.

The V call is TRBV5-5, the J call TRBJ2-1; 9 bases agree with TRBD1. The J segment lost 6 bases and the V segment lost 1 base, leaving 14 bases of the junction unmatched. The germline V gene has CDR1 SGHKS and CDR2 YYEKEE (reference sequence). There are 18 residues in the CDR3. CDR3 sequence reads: CASSLLSSRTGGINEQFF. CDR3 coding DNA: TGTGCCAGCAGCTTGTTAAGCAGTCGAACAGGGGGCATCAATGAGCAGTTCTTC.

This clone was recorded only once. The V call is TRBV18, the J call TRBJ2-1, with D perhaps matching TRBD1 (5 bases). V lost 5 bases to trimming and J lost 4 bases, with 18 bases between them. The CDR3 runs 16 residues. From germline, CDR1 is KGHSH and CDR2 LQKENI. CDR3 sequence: CASSAILQGSYNEQFF. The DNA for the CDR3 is TGTGCCAGCTCAGCAATACTTCAGGGTTCATACAATGAGCAGTTCTTC.